The rows below give T cell receptor beta chains drawn from one sample of a study of T cells in Graves' hyperthyroidism and ophthalmopathy. TCRdb reanalysed the multiplex PCR reads using MiXCR and keeps one entry per CDR3 protein. The sample has fewer than 500,000 distinct CDR3 sequences; roughly 14% are singletons. Sequenced material: blood. Source of these receptors: a man aged 18 to 29 with Graves' ophthalmopathy. The CDR3 runs from the conserved cysteine through the conserved F or W. The order of the fields is V gene, D gene, clone size, J gene, CDR3 protein, CDR3 DNA. D genes are given only for firm matches. Size tells how often a clone was seen (once, few, many) or the class of an expanded clone, and some rows leave it out.

TRBV20-1	.	.	TRBJ2-3	CSARRPRDWPDTQYF	TGCAGTGCTAGAAGGCCCCGGGACTGGCCAGATACGCAGTATTTT
TRBV5-1	.	.	TRBJ2-5	CASRISRGQETQYF	TGCGCCAGCAGGATCTCGAGGGGGCAAGAGACCCAGTACTTC
TRBV12-3/TRBV12-4	.	many	TRBJ2-3	CASSSNQVGADTQYF	TGTGCCAGCAGCTCGAACCAGGTGGGGGCAGATACGCAGTATTTT
TRBV6-6	.	many	TRBJ1-1	CASSYLTGGGAFF	TGTGCCAGCAGTTACCTAACAGGTGGGGGTGCTTTCTTT
TRBV27	TRBD2	.	TRBJ2-7	CASSSRRGGRAVEQYF	TGTGCCAGCAGCTCACGGAGGGGCGGGAGGGCCGTTGAGCAGTACTTC
TRBV6-2/TRBV6-3	.	many	TRBJ2-1	CASSSSTPYNEQFF	TGTGCCAGCAGTTCTAGCACGCCCTACAATGAGCAGTTCTTC
TRBV5-1	TRBD1	many	TRBJ1-1	CASSLAGGGRNTEAFF	TGCGCCAGCAGCTTGGCCGGAGGGGGCCGGAACACTGAAGCTTTCTTT
TRBV7-9	TRBD2	many	TRBJ2-7	CASSLGGAQFSYEQYF	TGTGCCAGCAGCTTGGGAGGGGCGCAATTCAGCTACGAGCAGTACTTC
TRBV6-1	.	.	TRBJ1-1	CASSEVGRTEAFF	TGTGCCAGCAGTGAAGTCGGCAGGACTGAAGCTTTCTTT
TRBV7-8	TRBD2	.	TRBJ2-3	CASSLVAGWTDTQYF	TGTGCCAGCAGCTTAGTAGCGGGGTGGACAGATACGCAGTATTTT
TRBV6-2/TRBV6-3	.	many	TRBJ2-7	CASSYKSGLYEQYF	TGTGCCAGCAGTTACAAGTCGGGACTCTACGAGCAGTACTTC
TRBV19	TRBD1	few	TRBJ2-7	CASSIAGQGAYEQYF	TGTGCCAGTAGTATCGCGGGACAGGGGGCCTACGAGCAGTACTTC
TRBV29-1	.	.	TRBJ2-5	CSAPVGGWETQYF	TGCAGCGCACCCGTGGGGGGCTGGGAGACCCAGTACTTC
TRBV5-1	.	many	TRBJ1-1	CASSLFEGRNTEAFF	TGCGCCAGCAGCTTGTTTGAGGGGCGGAACACTGAAGCTTTCTTT
TRBV12-3/TRBV12-4	.	many	TRBJ2-2	CASSQTWGVSGELFF	TGTGCCAGCAGTCAGACTTGGGGTGTGTCCGGGGAGCTGTTTTTT
TRBV24-1	TRBD1	.	TRBJ2-7	CATAGDRGSSYEQYF	TGTGCTACGGCGGGGGACAGGGGATCATCCTACGAGCAGTACTTC
TRBV11-2	.	.	TRBJ2-1	CASSFNRVYNEQFF	TGTGCCAGCAGCTTTAACAGGGTTTACAATGAGCAGTTCTTC
TRBV5-6	.	few	TRBJ1-2	CASSLEGRWVYGYTF	TGTGCCAGCAGCTTGGAGGGGAGGTGGGTCTATGGCTACACCTTC
TRBV11-2	TRBD1	.	TRBJ2-7	CASSFRGQNEQYF	TGTGCCAGCAGCTTCAGGGGGCAAAACGAGCAGTACTTC
TRBV20-1	.	many	TRBJ1-1	CSATENTEAFF	TGCAGTGCGACAGAGAACACTGAAGCTTTCTTT
TRBV9	.	.	TRBJ2-7	CASSVAQGSSYEQYF	TGTGCCAGCAGCGTAGCTCAGGGGAGCTCCTACGAGCAGTACTTC
TRBV27	TRBD2	few	TRBJ2-7	CASSPQPGLAGASYDEQYF	TGTGCCAGCAGTCCGCAGCCTGGACTAGCGGGGGCCTCGTACGACGAGCAGTACTTC
TRBV20-1	TRBD1	few	TRBJ1-1	CSARIPTGGYTEAFF	TGCAGTGCTAGGATACCGACAGGGGGATACACTGAAGCTTTCTTT
TRBV9	TRBD2	.	TRBJ2-3	CASSIRSGSGTDTQYF	TGTGCCAGCAGCATTAGAAGCGGGAGTGGGACAGATACGCAGTATTTT
TRBV2	.	many	TRBJ2-1	CASSERPFYEQFF	TGTGCCAGCAGTGAGCGGCCGTTCTATGAGCAGTTCTTC
TRBV4-1	TRBD2	few	TRBJ2-3	CASSQLRTSGTDTQYF	TGCGCCAGCAGCCAACTAAGGACTAGCGGGACAGATACGCAGTATTTT
TRBV7-9	TRBD1	few	TRBJ1-1	CASSFGTDNTEAFF	TGTGCCAGCAGCTTCGGGACAGACAACACTGAAGCTTTCTTT
TRBV30	.	many	TRBJ2-4	CAWRVGVVQYF	TGTGCCTGGAGGGTGGGTGTTGTTCAGTACTTC
TRBV3-1	.	few	TRBJ2-7	CASSQDVRASYEQYF	TGTGCCAGCAGCCAAGATGTGCGGGCCTCCTACGAGCAGTACTTC
TRBV20-1	TRBD2	many	TRBJ2-5	CCGRGGKETQYF	TGCTGTGGGCGGGGGGGTAAAGAGACCCAGTACTTC
TRBV19	TRBD1	many	TRBJ1-4	CASSLAGTEDEKLFF	TGTGCCAGTAGTTTAGCCGGGACAGAAGATGAAAAACTGTTTTTT
TRBV5-4	TRBD2	.	TRBJ2-7	CASSLESSGGTLVYEQYF	TGTGCCAGCAGCTTAGAGTCTAGCGGGGGGACCCTAGTCTACGAGCAGTACTTC
TRBV12-3/TRBV12-4	.	.	TRBJ2-7	CASSYRDGSYEQYF	TGTGCCAGCAGTTACCGGGACGGTTCCTACGAGCAGTACTTC
TRBV12-3/TRBV12-4	TRBD2	many	TRBJ2-3	CASSYQLAGFTDTQYF	TGTGCCAGCAGTTACCAACTAGCGGGGTTCACAGATACGCAGTATTTT
TRBV2	TRBD2	.	TRBJ2-1	CASSYRELAGYNEQFF	TGTGCCAGCAGCTACAGGGAGTTAGCGGGGTACAATGAGCAGTTCTTC
TRBV24-1	.	many	TRBJ1-5	CATSRKNSNQPQHF	TGTGCCACCAGCAGAAAGAATAGCAATCAGCCCCAGCATTTT
TRBV18	.	many	TRBJ2-3	CASSRAPRTASTDTQYF	TGTGCCAGCTCACGAGCGCCCCGGACAGCTTCGACAGATACGCAGTATTTT
TRBV4-1	.	few	TRBJ2-5	CASSPNKDIQETQYF	TGCGCCAGCAGCCCTAACAAAGACATTCAAGAGACCCAGTACTTC
TRBV7-9	.	.	TRBJ2-2	CASRIVIVQGPGELFF	TGTGCCAGCAGGATCGTCATTGTGCAGGGGCCCGGGGAGCTGTTTTTT
TRBV7-9	.	many	TRBJ1-1	CASSLGGHRTEAFF	TGTGCCAGCAGCTTGGGGGGGCATCGGACTGAAGCTTTCTTT
TRBV18	.	once	TRBJ1-5	CASSPTQGIQPQHF	TGTGCCAGCTCACCAACACAGGGAATCCAGCCCCAGCATTTT
TRBV10-3	.	many	TRBJ2-3	CAISESDPFSTDTQYF	TGTGCCATCAGTGAGTCGGACCCATTCAGCACAGATACGCAGTATTTT
TRBV5-1	.	many	TRBJ2-2	CASSLAGSSTDSVYTGELFF	TGCGCCAGCAGCTTGGCAGGTTCTTCCACGGACTCCGTGTACACCGGGGAGCTGTTTTTT
TRBV3-1	TRBD2	many	TRBJ2-1	CASFTSTSGSINEQFF	TGTGCCAGCTTCACTTCTACTAGCGGGAGTATCAATGAGCAGTTCTTC
TRBV24-1	.	many	TRBJ2-5	CATNEGRGETQYF	TGTGCCACCAACGAGGGGCGAGGAGAGACCCAGTACTTC
TRBV6-4	TRBD1	.	TRBJ2-7	CASSEQGGSYEQYF	TGTGCCAGCAGTGAACAGGGGGGCAGCTACGAGCAGTACTTC
TRBV19	TRBD2	few	TRBJ2-1	CASSILASGGAGVYEQFF	TGTGCCAGTAGTATACTGGCTAGCGGGGGGGCCGGGGTCTATGAGCAGTTCTTC